This note documents a single T cell receptor beta chain sequence. Its antigen is currently unknown. Other DNA variants within this sample encode the same CDR3. This CDR3 contains 15 residues. The germline gives CDR1 SGDLS, CDR2 YYNGEE. The ends were cut back, 0 bases at V and 0 bases at J, with 7 bases in the middle. Clones were sequenced by immunoSEQ multiplex PCR, and TCRdb holds only the in-frame ones, with some missing. The sample has 650,000 to 700,000 clones; roughly 87% are singletons. These data belong to a study of shared clonotypes between healthy human individuals. General observations from the study: Naive subsets tended to show greater estimated richness than memory subsets. Clonotypes which were not shared had lower generation probabilities than clonotypes that all four donors shared.

What was sequenced was memory CD8+ T cells from PBMCs. Indicated subset: CD45RO+ cells pooled with CCR7-negative TemRA cells. The TCR was taken from a man aged 18 to 35 in good health. Some clones in this sample may be carry-over from other donors' samples. This chain links TRBV9 with TRBJ2-4; D possibly matches TRBD1 or TRBD2 (5 bases each). CDR3 bases: TGTGCCAGCAGCGTAGCGGGGCTAGCCAAAAACATTCAGTACTTC. Its translation: CASSVAGLAKNIQYF. The full variable domain, its missing parts supplied by reference TRBV9 and TRBJ2-4, is DSGVTQTPKHLITATGQRVTLRCSPRSGDLSVYWYQQSLDQGLQFLIQYYNGEERAKGNILERFSAQQFPDLHSELNLSSLELGDSALYFCASSVAGLAKNIQYFGAGTRLSVL.